Listed below are T cell receptor beta chains from one sample, sequenced in a study of shared clonotypes between healthy human individuals. Generated by immunoSEQ multiplex PCR, the TCRdb table keeps only in-frame clones and is missing some. The sample carries 450,000 to 500,000 clones, roughly four fifths recorded once. The sample comprised PBMCs. The source is a woman in her thirties or forties in good health. Some clones in this sample may be carry-over from other donors' samples. Both conserved end residues are part of each CDR3. A D gene is named only where the DNA matches it firmly. A clone size is listed for some rows: how often the clone was seen (once, few, many), or a class if it is expanded.

clone_size,j_call,d_call,v_call,cdr3_nt,cdr3_aa
.,TRBJ2-2,.,TRBV11-2,TGTGCCAGCAGCTTAGTTCGGGAGCTCGGGGAGCTGTTTTTT,CASSLVRELGELFF
.,TRBJ2-5,.,TRBV11-2,TGTGCCAGCGGGAAGATTGAGACCCAGTACTTC,CASGKIETQYF
once,TRBJ2-1,.,TRBV28,TGTGCCAGCAGTCCCCACGGCGAGCAGTTCTTC,CASSPHGEQFF
once,TRBJ2-1,TRBD2,TRBV9,TGTGCCAGCAGCGCCCCCGGGACTAGCGGGTCTAACTCCTACAATGAGCAGTTCTTC,CASSAPGTSGSNSYNEQFF
.,TRBJ2-5,.,TRBV9,TGTGCCAGCAGCGTAGCTGGGCAAGAGACCCAGTACTTC,CASSVAGQETQYF
.,TRBJ2-5,.,TRBV6-1,TGTGCCAGCAGTGAAAGGGGACGTGGGCGGGAGACCCAGTACTTC,CASSERGRGRETQYF
.,TRBJ2-1,TRBD2,TRBV18,TGTGCCAGCTCACCACCCCTGGGACTAGCGGGAGAGCAGTTCTTC,CASSPPLGLAGEQFF
.,TRBJ2-7,.,TRBV4-2,TGTGCCAGCAGCCAAGATGAGGGGAGCTCCTACGAGCAGTACTTC,CASSQDEGSSYEQYF
.,TRBJ1-1,.,TRBV27,TGTGCCAGCAGTTTTCAGGGGTTCACTGAAGCTTTCTTT,CASSFQGFTEAFF
.,TRBJ1-1,.,TRBV30,TGTGCCTGGAGTGGGGGGCGGCAGGGAAACACTGAAGCTTTCTTT,CAWSGGRQGNTEAFF
.,TRBJ1-4,.,TRBV5-1,TGCGCCAGCAGCTTTACAGCCGCAACTAATGAAAAACTGTTTTTT,CASSFTAATNEKLFF
many,TRBJ2-1,TRBD1,TRBV19,TGTGCCAGTAGTGCAATGGACAGGGTAGGAACGAATGAGCAGTTCTTC,CASSAMDRVGTNEQFF
medium-sized,TRBJ2-1,.,TRBV27,TGTGCCAGCAGTTTACTGGGATTCTACGGCTCCTACAATGAGCAGTTCTTC,CASSLLGFYGSYNEQFF
.,TRBJ2-7,.,TRBV27,TGTGCCAGCAGTCGTGACAGGCGTCGCTCCTACGAGCAGTACTTC,CASSRDRRRSYEQYF
.,TRBJ1-4,.,TRBV7-9,TGTGCCAGCAGCCTGGGACACGTCGAAAAACTGTTTTTT,CASSLGHVEKLFF
.,TRBJ1-3,.,TRBV19,TGTGCCAGTAAGTTCGACGGCTTCTCTGGAAACACCATATATTTT,CASKFDGFSGNTIYF
.,TRBJ1-1,TRBD1,TRBV25-1,TGTGCCAGCAGTCCACGGACAGGGAGGAACACTGAAGCTTTCTTT,CASSPRTGRNTEAFF
.,TRBJ2-3,TRBD2,TRBV7-2,TGTGCCAGCAGCCCCCCGGGACTAGCGGGGACAGATACGCAGTATTTT,CASSPPGLAGTDTQYF
.,TRBJ2-2,.,TRBV7-9,TGTGCCAGCAGCCAAGGAGGGCCATACACCGGGGAGCTGTTTTTT,CASSQGGPYTGELFF
once,TRBJ2-2,.,TRBV9,TGTGCCAGCAGCGTAGATCTGGCGGGAACCGGGGAGCTGTTTTTT,CASSVDLAGTGELFF
few,TRBJ2-1,.,TRBV7-2,TGTGCCAGCAGCTTGCCGAGACGCTCCTACAATGAGCAGTTCTTC,CASSLPRRSYNEQFF
.,TRBJ2-7,.,TRBV6-6,TGTGCCAGCAGTCTCCGGGACGGGCCCTACGAGCAGTACTTC,CASSLRDGPYEQYF
.,TRBJ1-3,.,TRBV4-3,TGCGCCAGCAGCCAAGATGAACGGGAACCTGGAAACACCATATATTTT,CASSQDEREPGNTIYF
once,TRBJ1-2,TRBD1,TRBV28,TGTGCCAGCAGTCTAACAGGGGGTGGCTACACCTTC,CASSLTGGGYTF
.,TRBJ2-3,.,TRBV28,TGTGCCAGCAGTTTGAACCCCCCGGGCACAGATACGCAGTATTTT,CASSLNPPGTDTQYF
.,TRBJ1-4,.,TRBV30,TGTGCCTGGAGTAACTGGGCGAGGGAAAAACTGTTTTTT,CAWSNWAREKLFF
.,TRBJ2-7,TRBD1,TRBV27,TGTGCCAGCAGTTCCCGGGACAGGCCCCACGAGCAGTACTTC,CASSSRDRPHEQYF
.,TRBJ2-5,.,TRBV30,TGTGCCTGGAGTGTATACAGAAAAGAGACCCAGTACTTC,CAWSVYRKETQYF
.,TRBJ2-3,TRBD1,TRBV28,TGTGCCAGCAGTCCCGGGACAGGGGCTGATACGCAGTATTTT,CASSPGTGADTQYF
.,TRBJ1-4,.,TRBV5-1,TGCGCCAGCAGCCGGAGGGCAGCAACTAATGAAAAACTGTTTTTT,CASSRRAATNEKLFF
few,TRBJ2-2,TRBD2,TRBV19,TGTGCCAGTAGTATATCTAGCGGCGGGGAGCTGTTTTTT,CASSISSGGELFF
.,TRBJ2-1,TRBD2,TRBV4-1,TGCGCCAGCAGCCCTAGACTAGCGGGATACTACAATGAGCAGTTCTTC,CASSPRLAGYYNEQFF
.,TRBJ1-1,.,TRBV5-6,TGTGCCAGCAGCTTGTACGGGGGTTATACATCGGACACTGAAGCTTTCTTT,CASSLYGGYTSDTEAFF
.,TRBJ2-1,TRBD2,TRBV9,TGTGCCAGCAGCGTAGGATCTAGCGGGAGTGAGCAGTTCTTC,CASSVGSSGSEQFF
.,TRBJ1-4,.,TRBV28,TGTGCCAGCAGTTTCAGGGTGCAGCTTGAAAAACTGTTTTTT,CASSFRVQLEKLFF
.,TRBJ2-1,TRBD1,TRBV7-2,TGTGCCAGCAGCTTGCGGGACAGGGGGCCAAATGAGCAGTTCTTC,CASSLRDRGPNEQFF
.,TRBJ2-5,TRBD1,TRBV7-2,TGTGCCAGCAGGTTAAACAGGGGCGAGACCCAGTACTTC,CASRLNRGETQYF
.,TRBJ1-4,.,TRBV30,TGTGCCTGGAGTTTGGGGGGCCTAAATGAAAAACTGTTTTTT,CAWSLGGLNEKLFF
.,TRBJ2-2,.,TRBV28,TGTGCCAGCAGTGCCCGGGTTTTGAACACCGGGGAGCTGTTTTTT,CASSARVLNTGELFF
.,TRBJ2-2,.,TRBV13,TGTGCCAGCAGCCTCCGGCGGGATAGAGACACCGGGGAGCTGTTTTTT,CASSLRRDRDTGELFF
.,TRBJ1-5,.,TRBV19,TGTGCCAGTAGTATAGGAGGGGTGGCAAATCAGCCCCAGCATTTT,CASSIGGVANQPQHF
.,TRBJ2-5,TRBD2,TRBV7-2,TGTGCCAGCAGCCCCTTTAGCGGGAGGGCAGGAGAGACCCAGTACTTC,CASSPFSGRAGETQYF
.,TRBJ2-1,.,TRBV14,TGTGCCAGCAGCGGCCCCTACAATGAGCAGTTCTTC,CASSGPYNEQFF
.,TRBJ2-7,.,TRBV1,TGCACCAGCAGCCAAGATTTGGTAGCCAACGAGCAGTACTTC,CTSSQDLVANEQYF
.,TRBJ2-1,.,TRBV6-4,TGTGCCAGCAGCAGCGGGGACAGCCACAATGAGCAGTTCTTC,CASSSGDSHNEQFF